These T cell receptor beta chains were read from a single sample in a study of early T cells in non-severe SARS-CoV-2 infection. A single record per CDR3 protein comes from TCRdb applying MiXCR to the 5' RACE reads. The sample lists some 100,000 distinct CDR3 sequences, about 15% occurring once. Sequenced input: whole blood. These TCRs come from an adult who was a healthcare worker with PCR-confirmed SARS-CoV-2 infection or an uninfected control (not recorded which). Both conserved end residues are part of each CDR3. The D gene is left open where the match is weak. Only some rows state a clone size, as once, few, many or a class for expanded clones.

D gene,V gene,clone size,J gene,CDR3 protein,CDR3 DNA
TRBD1,TRBV20-1,once,TRBJ2-1,CSARPPVTGIYNEQFF,TGCAGTGCTAGGCCCCCCGTGACAGGGATCTACAATGAGCAGTTCTTC
-,TRBV10-3,-,TRBJ2-3,CAISETDSSTDTQYF,TGTGCCATCAGTGAGACAGATTCTAGCACAGATACGCAGTATTTT
-,TRBV24-1,-,TRBJ2-5,CATRGQSLQETQYF,TGTGCCACCAGAGGGCAAAGCTTGCAAGAGACCCAGTACTTC
-,TRBV7-2,few,TRBJ2-3,CASSLYTDTQYF,TGTGCCAGCAGCCTTTACACAGATACGCAGTATTTT
TRBD2,TRBV7-7,few,TRBJ2-1,CASSSRGGFHNEQFF,TGTGCCAGCTCCTCTCGCGGGGGATTCCACAATGAGCAGTTCTTC
TRBD1,TRBV7-2,few,TRBJ2-1,CASSSLGQGANEQFF,TGTGCCAGCAGCTCGTTGGGGCAGGGGGCAAATGAGCAGTTCTTC
-,TRBV13,-,TRBJ2-1,CASSTHGGLSYNEQFF,TGTGCCAGCAGCACTCACGGGGGGCTCTCCTACAATGAGCAGTTCTTC
TRBD1,TRBV5-5,-,TRBJ2-3,CASSWLRQGADTQYF,TGTGCCAGCAGCTGGCTGAGACAGGGGGCAGATACGCAGTATTTT
-,TRBV19,few,TRBJ1-6,CASSISRAGPWNSPLHF,TGTGCCAGTAGTATAAGCCGGGCAGGACCCTGGAATTCACCCCTCCACTTT
-,TRBV4-2,few,TRBJ2-3,CASSQDEFTDTQYF,TGTGCCAGCAGCCAAGATGAGTTCACAGATACGCAGTATTTT
TRBD1,TRBV6-5,few,TRBJ1-4,CASSYSTGQGREKLFF,TGTGCCAGCAGTTACTCGACGGGACAGGGCCGTGAAAAACTGTTTTTT
-,TRBV12-3/TRBV12-4,few,TRBJ1-2,CASIGGTSNRGRNYGYTF,TGTGCCAGCATTGGAGGTACCTCCAACCGCGGACGAAACTATGGCTACACCTTC
TRBD1,TRBV7-3,few,TRBJ1-6,CASSLTGAERSPLHF,TGTGCCAGCAGTCTTACAGGGGCAGAGAGGTCACCCCTCCACTTT
-,TRBV12-3/TRBV12-4,few,TRBJ2-4,CASSLGRNIQYF,TGTGCCAGCAGTTTAGGGCGAAACATTCAGTACTTC
TRBD1,TRBV30,few,TRBJ1-4,CAWSPWDRDGKLFF,TGTGCCTGGAGCCCTTGGGACAGGGACGGAAAACTGTTTTTT
-,TRBV6-5,few,TRBJ1-6,CASGSVGGGNSPLHF,TGTGCCAGCGGGTCAGTCGGGGGCGGAAATTCACCCCTCCACTTT
TRBD1,TRBV12-3/TRBV12-4,few,TRBJ2-2,CASSFERQGSHTGELFF,TGTGCCAGCAGTTTCGAAAGACAGGGGTCCCACACCGGGGAGCTGTTTTTT
TRBD2,TRBV10-3,few,TRBJ2-1,CAISESASGGALEQFF,TGTGCCATCAGTGAGTCGGCTAGCGGGGGGGCCCTTGAGCAGTTCTTC
TRBD2,TRBV5-8,many,TRBJ2-3,CASSSGTSGVRTDTQYF,TGTGCCAGCAGCTCCGGGACTAGCGGGGTACGAACAGATACGCAGTATTTT
-,TRBV14,few,TRBJ1-1,CASSQQGGSEAFF,TGTGCCAGCAGCCAACAGGGCGGGAGTGAAGCTTTCTTT
TRBD1,TRBV2,-,TRBJ2-4,CASSPLRDRNKNIQYF,TGTGCCAGCAGTCCCCTCCGGGACAGGAACAAAAACATTCAGTACTTC
-,TRBV25-1,-,TRBJ1-1,CASRETGQTEAFF,TGTGCCAGCAGGGAAACGGGGCAAACTGAAGCTTTCTTT
TRBD1,TRBV19,few,TRBJ2-2,CASQDRGVGELFF,TGTGCCAGCCAGGACAGGGGGGTCGGGGAGCTGTTTTTT
-,TRBV12-3/TRBV12-4,once,TRBJ2-2,CASSHRSGELFF,TGTGCCAGCAGCCACCGGTCCGGGGAGCTGTTTTTT
TRBD2,TRBV7-6,few,TRBJ2-1,CASSSTSGVYNEQFF,TGTGCCAGCAGCTCAACTAGCGGGGTGTACAATGAGCAGTTCTTC
-,TRBV7-8,many,TRBJ2-1,CASSLMVNNEQFF,TGTGCCAGCAGCTTAATGGTTAACAATGAGCAGTTCTTC
-,TRBV12-3/TRBV12-4,few,TRBJ1-1,CASSPDRGVGAEAFF,TGTGCCAGCAGTCCGGATAGGGGAGTGGGGGCTGAAGCTTTCTTT
-,TRBV6-5,-,TRBJ1-1,CASSPGTGAPEAFF,TGTGCCAGCAGCCCTGGGACGGGAGCCCCTGAAGCTTTCTTT
-,TRBV7-9,-,TRBJ1-4,CASSPLTGEKLFF,TGTGCCAGCAGCCCCCTTACAGGGGAAAAACTGTTTTTT
-,TRBV29-1,-,TRBJ1-1,CSVERRLNTEAFF,TGCAGCGTTGAACGACGGCTGAACACTGAAGCTTTCTTT
-,TRBV6-5,-,TRBJ1-5,CASSYSGSGPQHF,TGTGCCAGCAGTTACTCAGGATCCGGGCCCCAGCATTTT
TRBD1,TRBV28,few,TRBJ2-3,CASSLRTGSTDTQYF,TGTGCCAGCAGTTTAAGGACAGGTAGCACAGATACGCAGTATTTT
-,TRBV25-1,-,TRBJ2-1,CASSVRGGMVNEQFF,TGTGCCAGCAGTGTGCGGGGCGGAATGGTAAATGAGCAGTTCTTC
-,TRBV27,-,TRBJ1-4,CASSATGEKLFF,TGTGCCAGCAGTGCGACGGGGGAAAAACTGTTTTTT
TRBD1,TRBV7-9,few,TRBJ1-4,CASTSPQGDEKLFF,TGTGCCAGCACCTCACCACAGGGGGACGAAAAACTGTTTTTT
-,TRBV5-1,-,TRBJ2-1,CASSLAPQENSYNEQFF,TGCGCCAGCAGCTTGGCGCCGCAGGAAAATTCCTACAATGAGCAGTTCTTC
-,TRBV5-5,-,TRBJ1-2,CASSLQKNYGYTF,TGTGCCAGCAGCTTGCAGAAGAACTATGGCTACACCTTC
TRBD1,TRBV12-3/TRBV12-4,-,TRBJ1-1,CASSSRQGARTEAFF,TGTGCCAGCAGTTCGCGACAGGGGGCGCGCACTGAAGCTTTCTTT
TRBD1,TRBV20-1,few,TRBJ1-2,CSAPDPGQGAKGYTF,TGCAGTGCCCCTGATCCGGGACAGGGGGCGAAAGGCTACACCTTC
-,TRBV25-1,few,TRBJ1-6,CASSEFGGAPLHF,TGTGCCAGCAGTGAATTCGGAGGGGCACCCCTCCACTTT
TRBD2,TRBV5-1,-,TRBJ2-1,CASSFTSGADNEQFF,TGCGCCAGCAGCTTCACTAGCGGGGCTGACAATGAGCAGTTCTTC
-,TRBV7-2,once,TRBJ1-6,CASSLEGGGWGYNSPLHF,TGTGCCAGCAGCCTGGAAGGAGGTGGTTGGGGCTATAATTCACCCCTCCACTTT
-,TRBV29-1,many,TRBJ2-1,CSVEGFLRSYNEQFF,TGCAGCGTTGAGGGATTTTTAAGGTCCTACAATGAGCAGTTCTTC
TRBD1,TRBV5-1,-,TRBJ2-1,CASSLAGTVNNEQFF,TGCGCCAGCAGCTTGGCGGGGACAGTAAACAATGAGCAGTTCTTC
-,TRBV11-2,-,TRBJ2-4,CASSTAGLKNIQYF,TGTGCCAGCAGTACCGCGGGGTTGAAAAACATTCAGTACTTC
-,TRBV12-3/TRBV12-4,-,TRBJ2-3,CASTTFPDTQYF,TGTGCCAGCACAACTTTTCCAGATACGCAGTATTTT
-,TRBV7-9,-,TRBJ2-3,CASSLMGDTQYF,TGTGCCAGCAGCTTAATGGGAGATACGCAGTATTTT